This passage covers 8 T cell receptor beta chains from one sample sequenced in a study of identical twins. TCRdb passed the 5' RACE reads through MiXCR, listing each CDR3 protein once. This table has 500,000 to 700,000 distinct CDR3 sequences, just over 7% appearing once. These same records also appear under a second study, on yellow fever vaccine responses in identical twins.

Sequenced input: PBMCs. These receptors all come from a woman younger than 35 in good health.

The chain couples TRBV29-1 to TRBJ1-1, with D uncertain. Germline assignment: CDR1 SQVTM and CDR2 ANQGSEA. With 2 bases removed from V and 4 bases from J, the gap between germline ends came to 8 bases. The CDR3 totals 12 residues. The CDR3 sequence: CSVESHTTEAFF. The CDR3 nucleotides are TGCAGCGTTGAATCCCACACCACTGAAGCTTTCTTT.

A few counts support this clonotype. The J gene is TRBJ2-1, the V gene TRBV7-6; no clear D. This CDR3 has 17 amino acids. V dropped 1 base and J dropped 0 bases, with 13 bases sitting between them. Per germline, CDR1 SGHVS and CDR2 FNYEAQ. In DNA, the CDR3 is TGTGCCAGCAGCTTAGTGGGTGCATCTCACTCCTACAATGAGCAGTTCTTC. Translated, it gives CASSLVGASHSYNEQFF.

This clonotype came up a few times. The rearrangement joins TRBV29-1 to TRBJ1-2; no clear D gene. Germline-derived CDR1 and CDR2 are SQVTM and ANQGSEA. CDR3 length: 13 residues. With 1 base removed from V and 2 bases from J, the gap between germline ends came to 8 bases. The CDR3 is CSVEGTENYGYTF. The CDR3 DNA is TGCAGCGTTGAAGGGACGGAGAACTATGGCTACACCTTC.

This clonotype was recorded at least ten times. The chain joins TRBV5-1 to TRBJ2-4, with a possible D match to TRBD1 (6 bases). Trimming stripped 0 bases from V and 2 bases from J, with 9 bases between. This CDR3 comprises 15 residues. The germline CDR1 and CDR2 sequences are SGHRS and YFSETQ. The CDR3, as DNA: TGCGCCAGCAGCTTGGAGCAGGGGACCAAAAACATTCAGTACTTC. Translated, it gives CASSLEQGTKNIQYF. Filled out from reference TRBV5-1 and TRBJ2-4, the complete variable domain reads KAGVTQTPRYLIKTRGQQVTLSCSPISGHRSVSWYQQTPGQGLQFLFEYFSETQRNKGNFPGRFSGRQFSNSRSEMNVSTLELGDSALYLCASSLEQGTKNIQYFGAGTRLSVL.

In regard to this clonotype: This may stem from a read error, because a much larger clone lies one nucleotide away. The rearrangement links TRBV3-1 to TRBJ2-6, with D possibly TRBD1 on 6 matching bases. Germline loops: CDR1 LGHDT, CDR2 YNNKEL (reference sequence). There are 16 residues in the CDR3. The CDR3 region is CASSSQGNPGAYVLTF. In DNA, the CDR3 is TGTGCCAGCAGCTCACAGGGCAACCCTGGGGCCTACGTCCTGACTTTC.

This clonotype came up many times. J is TRBJ2-1 and V is TRBV2, with unresolved D. The ends were cut back, 5 bases at V and 8 bases at J, with 19 bases in the middle. Germline V gene sequence: CDR1 SNHLY, CDR2 FYNNEI. CDR3 length: 15 residues. CDR3 sequence: CASSNRAPIEDEQFF. The CDR3 DNA sequence: TGTGCCAGCAGTAACCGGGCCCCCATAGAGGATGAGCAGTTCTTC.

The chain uses TRBV6-2 or TRBV6-3 and TRBJ2-2; the D call may be TRBD1 or TRBD2 (5 bases each). The germline V and J ends were trimmed by 7 bases and 3 bases, with 12 bases remaining between them. CDR3 length: 14 residues. The germline V gene has CDR1 MNHEY and CDR2 SVGEGT. DNA for the CDR3: TGTGCCAGCACAGCAGGGAGTCACACCGGGGAGCTGTTTTTT. The encoded protein is CASTAGSHTGELFF.

A few counts support this clonotype. The rearrangement links TRBV7-6 to TRBJ2-5, with 13 bases aligning to TRBD2. The V gene's germline CDR1 is SGHVS and CDR2 FNYEAQ. This CDR3 is 17 amino acids long. Trimming took 1 base from V and 4 from J; bases not matched to a gene: 6. The chain's CDR3 is CASSLVGLAGVSETQYF. CDR3 bases: TGTGCCAGCAGCTTAGTTGGACTAGCGGGAGTTTCAGAGACCCAGTACTTC.